The 24 T cell receptor beta chains presented below share a single source sample, sequenced in a study of CD8 T cells in ankylosing spondylitis. The study's findings and limits: One TCR beta motif, made up of fewer than 10 highly homologous variants, appeared characteristic of ankylosing spondylitis blood.

Their antigen targets remain unknown. TCRdb used MiXCR to reprocess the 5' RACE reads, holding one entry per CDR3 protein. The table lists under 950,000 distinct CDR3 sequences, over 15% of them singletons. The sequencing sample was made of blood, either unsorted or a sorted T cell fraction (not recorded which). These receptors all stem from a male donor with ankylosing spondylitis.

This clonotype occurred many times. The chain couples TRBV25-1 to TRBJ2-5; no reliable D call. V was pared by 2 bases and J by 0 bases, with 1 base between. CDR3 size: 12 residues. The germline V gene encodes CDR1 MGHDK and CDR2 SYGVNS. The CDR3 protein is CASSENQETQYF. The CDR3 DNA follows: TGTGCCAGCAGTGAAAACCAAGAGACCCAGTACTTC. The full variable domain, completed using reference TRBV25-1 and TRBJ2-5, is EADIYQTPRYLVIGTGKKITLECSQTMGHDKMYWYQQDPGMELHLIHYSYGVNSTEKGDLSSESTVSRIRTEHFPLTLESARPSHTSQYLCASSENQETQYFGPGTRLLVL.

This clonotype was observed a few times. This chain joins TRBV12-3 or TRBV12-4 and TRBJ1-2; 8 nucleotides line up with TRBD1. The CDR3 runs 13 residues. V was pared by 3 bases and J by 7 bases, with 4 bases of the junction left unmatched. This CDR3 is CASSFQGAGGYTF. The CDR3, as DNA: TGTGCCAGCAGTTTCCAGGGGGCAGGTGGCTACACCTTC.

This clonotype was detected a few times. V and J are TRBV20-1 and TRBJ2-1; perhaps TRBD2 as D (6 bases). Trimming shortened V by 1 base and J by 0 bases, and 10 bases separated the two germline ends. This CDR3 is built from 15 residues. In germline, CDR1 is DFQATT, CDR2 SNEGSKA (reference sequence). The CDR3 loop is CSARGVGGSYNEQFF. The CDR3 region has the DNA TGCAGTGCTAGAGGGGTGGGGGGCTCCTACAATGAGCAGTTCTTC.

The V gene is TRBV29-1, the J gene TRBJ1-1, with 11 bases fitting TRBD1. CDR3 length: 13 amino acids. Germline V gene sequence: CDR1 SQVTM, CDR2 ANQGSEA. V lost 4 bases, J lost 6 bases, and 4 bases stayed unmatched. This chain's CDR3 is CSVAGQGAPEAFF. The DNA of the CDR3 is TGCAGCGTTGCAGGACAGGGGGCACCTGAAGCTTTCTTT.

The rearrangement links TRBV20-1 to TRBJ2-2; D is possibly TRBD2 (6 bases). CDR3 length: 13 residues. The ends were cut back, 6 bases at V and 5 bases at J, with 13 bases in the middle. From germline, CDR1 is DFQATT and CDR2 SNEGSKA (reference sequence). The CDR3 is CSAPVGGTGELFF. Here the CDR3 DNA reads TGCAGTGCCCCCGTGGGGGGAACCGGGGAGCTGTTTTTT.

The chain couples TRBV7-2 to TRBJ1-2, with D uncertain. CDR3 length equals 13 residues. V lost 4 bases, J lost 2 bases, and 8 bases lay in between. Germline-derived CDR1 and CDR2 are SGHTA and FQGNSA. The CDR3 DNA sequence: TGTGCCAGCAGCTCGGCGGTGAACTATGGCTACACCTTC. Protein: CASSSAVNYGYTF.

The genes are TRBV4-1 and TRBJ2-2; 7 bases align to TRBD2. Per germline, CDR1 MGHRA and CDR2 YSYEKL. The CDR3 totals 17 residues. V dropped 0 bases and J dropped 6; count of bases not matched to a gene: 10. The CDR3, as DNA: TGCGCCAGCAGCCAAGACGTCCGGGAGGCCGACTCCGGGGAGCTGTTTTTT. This translates into CASSQDVREADSGELFF.

This chain uses TRBV7-8 with TRBJ2-3; 10 bases line up with TRBD2. V was clipped by 2 bases and J by 4 bases; unmatched bases: 6. There are 16 residues in the CDR3. The germline V gene has CDR1 SGHVS and CDR2 FQNEAQ. The CDR3 DNA reads as TGTGCCAGCAGCTTAATAGCGGGAGGTTCCGCAGATACGCAGTATTTT. Translating it yields CASSLIAGGSADTQYF.

This clonotype was picked up a small number of times. The chain has TRBV12-3 or TRBV12-4 and TRBJ2-7; D may be TRBD2 (6 bases). The V gene lost 6 bases and the J gene lost 1 base, with 16 bases spanning the gap. CDR3 length: 15 amino acids. The chain's CDR3 is CASSRQTGTSYEQYF. CDR3 nucleotide sequence: TGTGCCAGCAGCCGCCAAACCGGGACTTCCTACGAGCAGTACTTC.

This clonotype has only a few counts. The chain couples TRBV7-9 to TRBJ1-1; the D gene is possibly TRBD1 (5 bases). This CDR3 contains 11 residues. Trimming removed 5 bases from V and 6 bases from J, with 7 bases in between. CDR1 and CDR2 (germline): SEHNR, FQNEAQ (reference sequence). CDR3 sequence reads: CASSPGAEAFF. DNA of the CDR3: TGTGCCAGCAGCCCGGGGGCTGAAGCTTTCTTT. The whole variable domain, remainder taken from reference TRBV7-9 and TRBJ1-1, is DTGVSQNPRHKITKRGQNVTFRCDPISEHNRLYWYRQTLGQGPEFLTYFQNEAQLEKSRLLSDRFSAERPKGSFSTLEIQRTEQGDSAMYLCASSPGAEAFFGQGTRLTVV.

The table lists this clonotype with many counts. V gene TRBV10-3 combines with J gene TRBJ2-1, with a tentative D call TRBD2 (5 bases). The CDR3 length is 13 residues. Germline CDR1 reads ENHRY; CDR2 reads SYGVKD. V was pared by 5 bases and J by 8 bases, with 13 bases between. The CDR3 is CAISSPGFDEQFF. For the CDR3, the DNA is TGTGCCATCAGTTCTCCGGGGTTCGATGAGCAGTTCTTC.

This clonotype has a count of ten or more. The rearrangement uses TRBV7-2 and TRBJ2-1; maybe TRBD2 (6 bases). V lost 2 bases, J lost 1 base, and 15 bases lay in between. The CDR3 runs 17 residues. The germline V gene encodes CDR1 SGHTA and CDR2 FQGNSA. CDR3 in DNA: TGTGCCAGCAGCTTATTGGAGGGGACTCTATCCTACAATGAGCAGTTCTTC. Amino acid sequence: CASSLLEGTLSYNEQFF.

At least ten counts were recorded for this clonotype. J is TRBJ1-2 and V is TRBV20-1; TRBD1 might be the D (6 bases). Germline CDR1 is DFQATT and CDR2 is SNEGSKA (reference sequence). The V end lost 5 bases, the J end lost 4 bases, and 17 bases lay between the germline ends. The CDR3 is 14 residues long. Here the CDR3 DNA reads TGCAGTGCTCGAAGTACAGGGTGGGGCTATGGCTACACCTTC. Translation gives CSARSTGWGYGYTF.

This clonotype has only a few counts. The J gene is TRBJ1-2, the V gene TRBV12-3 or TRBV12-4; D ambiguous. Trimming took off 4 bases at V and 5 bases at J, with 5 bases between the two ends. CDR3 length: 11 amino acids. The CDR3 spells CASSSYYGYTF. CDR3 bases: TGTGCCAGCAGTTCTTATTATGGCTACACCTTC.

V gene TRBV11-3 combines with J gene TRBJ2-7; D remains unclear. The CDR3 covers 14 residues. Germline V CDR1 and CDR2: SGHNT, YENEEA. The V end lost 1 base, the J end lost 3 bases, and 10 bases lay between the germline ends. CDR3 sequence: CASSLVNQGYEQYF. CDR3 sequence (DNA): TGTGCCAGCAGCTTAGTTAACCAAGGCTACGAGCAGTACTTC.

The V gene is TRBV20-1, the J gene TRBJ2-2, with D possibly TRBD1 on 5 matching bases. The CDR3 runs 14 residues. Germline V gene lookup returns CDR1 DFQATT and CDR2 SNEGSKA (reference sequence). Trimming took 2 bases from V and 1 from J, leaving 8 bases between them. The CDR3: CSARRQGNTGELFF. The CDR3 bases are TGCAGTGCTAGACGGCAGGGGAACACCGGGGAGCTGTTTTTT.

This clonotype appeared a few times. The chain recombines TRBV11-2 with TRBJ1-1; a weak D match, TRBD1 (6 bases). V lost 3 bases and J lost 11, with 13 bases in between. This CDR3 is built from 12 residues. Germline V gene lookup returns CDR1 SGHAT and CDR2 FQNNGV. The CDR3 is CASSFGLTGAFF. CDR3 bases: TGTGCCAGCAGCTTTGGACTCACAGGGGCTTTCTTT.

This clonotype was counted a few times. The genes are TRBV9 and TRBJ2-1; 8 bases map to TRBD2. In germline, CDR1 is SGDLS, CDR2 YYNGEE. V gave up 6 bases and J gave up 3 bases; unmatched junction bases: 5. This CDR3 spans 14 amino acids. CDR3 DNA sequence: TGTGCCAGCAACAGCGGGAGTAGCTACAATGAGCAGTTCTTC. This gives the protein CASNSGSSYNEQFF.

The genes are TRBV2 and TRBJ2-7, with 8 nucleotides matching TRBD1. Germline assignment: CDR1 SNHLY and CDR2 FYNNEI. The CDR3 extends over 15 amino acids. The J segment lost 7 bases and the V segment lost 6 bases, leaving 14 bases of the junction unmatched. Here the CDR3 DNA reads TGTGCCAGCAGCCCGGACAGGGACGGGCCCCGAGAGCAGTACTTC. This gives the protein CASSPDRDGPREQYF.

This clonotype was seen only a few times. The CDR3 region has the DNA TGTGCCAGCAGTTCGGACGGCTCTGGAAACACCATATATTTT. Its protein product is CASSSDGSGNTIYF. The rearrangement links TRBV12-3 or TRBV12-4 to TRBJ1-3; the D is unclear. Trimming cost V 4 bases and J 0 bases, with 7 bases left between them. CDR3 length equals 14 residues.

J is TRBJ2-5 and V is TRBV6-1, with D possibly being TRBD1 or TRBD2 (5 bases each). CDR3 size: 13 residues. CDR1 and CDR2 from the germline V gene are MNHNS and SASEGT. The V end lost 4 bases, the J end lost 5 bases, and 11 bases lay between the germline ends. CDR3 residues: CASSAGAEETQYF. The CDR3 region has the DNA TGTGCCAGCAGTGCCGGGGCCGAGGAGACCCAGTACTTC.

This chain connects TRBV28 to TRBJ1-5; TRBD1 matches 10 bases. This CDR3 has 15 residues. V lost 7 bases and J lost 1; bases outside the gene matches: 4. Germline CDR1 is MDHEN and CDR2 is SYDVKM. CDR3 nucleotide sequence: TGTGCCAGCACCCAGGGACAGGGGAGCAATCAGCCCCAGCATTTT. Translating it yields CASTQGQGSNQPQHF.

V is TRBV5-8 and J is TRBJ2-5; D is undetermined. CDR3 length equals 14 residues. The V gene lost 2 bases and the J gene lost 9 bases, with 17 bases spanning the gap. Looked up from germline, CDR1 is SGHTS and CDR2 is YDEGEE. The chain's CDR3 is CASSLRYSHMSQYF. CDR3 bases: TGTGCCAGCAGCTTACGTTACTCCCACATGTCCCAGTACTTC.

This clonotype was observed a few times. The CDR3 is CASSLDVGEKLFF. The CDR3 DNA sequence: TGCGCCAGCAGCCTGGACGTGGGTGAAAAACTGTTTTTT. The J gene is TRBJ1-4, the V gene TRBV5-1; D remains unclear. This CDR3 is built from 13 residues. Germline V gene lookup returns CDR1 SGHRS and CDR2 YFSETQ. Deletions cut 4 bases from V and 7 bases from J, with 11 bases between. Filled out from reference TRBV5-1 and TRBJ1-4, the complete variable domain reads KAGVTQTPRYLIKTRGQQVTLSCSPISGHRSVSWYQQTPGQGLQFLFEYFSETQRNKGNFPGRFSGRQFSNSRSEMNVSTLELGDSALYLCASSLDVGEKLFFGSGTQLSVL.